Each of the 5 T cell receptor beta chains below was sequenced from the same sample in a study of blood T cell repertoires in COVID-19 (dated by TCRdb to about 2020). Receptors were amplified or captured by the immunoSEQ multiplex PCR assay. Sourced from immuneACCESS, this table was stored by TCRdb with only in-frame sequences that have V and J called. A share of the clones is absent; for the studies checked, an unresolved V gene accounts for under half, and the remainder has no known explanation. The sample data list 140,000 to 150,000 clones, and 80% of these were observed just once. In total, the top ten clones hold approximately 3.5% of the sample. The sample consisted of peripheral blood. Every receptor here comes from a man between 65 and 85 years old who had recovered from COVID-19.

The genes are TRBV3-1 (or the pseudogene TRBV3-2) and TRBJ2-5; possible D gene TRBD2, 5 bases. V was clipped by 6 bases and J by 3 bases, with 8 bases between them. The CDR3 consists of 12 residues. Germline CDR1 and CDR2: LGHDT and YNNKEL (reference sequence). CDR3 DNA: TGTGCCAGCAGGCGAGGGAAAGAGACCCAGTACTTC. Its protein product is CASRRGKETQYF.

The chain combines TRBV5-1 with TRBJ2-1, with D tentatively TRBD2 (5 bases). Between the trimmed V and J ends, which lost 0 bases and 0 bases, there was a span of 10 bases. The CDR3 loop spans 16 amino acids. Germline V gives CDR1 SGHRS, CDR2 YFSETQ. CDR3 loop: CASSLAGVVSYNEQFF. CDR3 DNA sequence: TGCGCCAGCAGCTTGGCCGGGGTAGTCTCCTACAATGAGCAGTTCTTC.

This chain connects TRBV11-3 to TRBJ1-6; TRBD1 aligns across 7 bases. CDR1 and CDR2 from the germline V gene are SGHNT and YENEEA. The CDR3 has 14 residues. Trimming at V came to 4 bases and at J to 10 bases, leaving 7 bases not matched to a gene. CDR3 protein: CASSSPGQRSPLHF. In DNA, the CDR3 is TGTGCCAGCAGCTCACCGGGACAGCGCTCACCCCTCCACTTT.

The genes are TRBV5-4 and TRBJ2-7; possibly TRBD2 for D (5 bases). The germline V gene encodes CDR1 SGHNT and CDR2 YYREEE (reference sequence). The CDR3 is 17 residues long. V lost 3 bases and J lost 2, with 21 bases in between. The chain's CDR3 is CASSSAGGRKPAYEQYF. The CDR3 region has the DNA TGTGCCAGCAGCTCCGCGGGTGGGCGGAAACCCGCCTACGAGCAGTACTTC.

The J gene is TRBJ2-1, the V gene TRBV11-3; TRBD1 matches at 7 bases. The CDR3 consists of 14 residues. Trimming took 5 bases from V and 6 from J; bases not matched to a gene: 7. Looked up from germline, CDR1 is SGHNT and CDR2 is YENEEA. The CDR3: CASSLSGTANEQFF. In DNA, the CDR3 is TGTGCCAGCAGCCTCTCGGGGACAGCCAATGAGCAGTTCTTC.